The source of this T cell receptor (beta chain) is a study of T cell responses to AZD1222 COVID-19 vaccine (TCRdb year 2021). About the investigation overall: TCR sequencing was performed for about 240 trial participants, of whom about 200 were given two doses of AZD1222 and about 25 were given two doses of MenACWY control vaccine. Trial participants were enrolled by age into subgroups of 18-55, 56-69 and 70-plus years, and about 150, 27 and 61 TCR-sequenced participants, respectively, were included in these subgroups.

This specimen's time point label, per the study, means: about 28 days (+/-7) after the second vaccine dose. Because spike-specific TCR depth and breadth did not differ between the two schedules, AZD1222 recipients who got a second dose at roughly 4 weeks were pooled with those who got a second dose at roughly 12 weeks. Samples from vaccinated people were obtained from the UK trials COV001 and COV002, which included a single-blind randomized controlled phase 2/3 trial of AZD1222 (ChAdOx1 nCoV-19) in healthy adults. For TCRbeta chain sequencing, PBMC samples from trial participants were taken at day 0 and at day 28 after the second dose. The germline V gene gives CDR1 as LGHNA and CDR2 as YNFKEQ. There are 16 amino acids in the CDR3, from cysteine to phenylalanine inclusive. The entry retains the CDR3 DNA only, 48 bases that are in frame from base 1. Trimming removed 5 bases from V and 4 bases from J, leaving 20 bases between the germline ends.

The CDR3 regions of human TCRbeta chains were analyzed by immunosequencing. Turning to the authors' computational methods: TCRs in the repertoires were compared against a reference library of SARS-CoV-2-specific TCRs that had been generated with the MIRA antigen-specificity platform. Breadth was defined as the fraction of unique TCRs that were SARS-CoV-2-associated. Depth was defined as the fraction of total T cells that were SARS-CoV-2-associated. Using the MIRA data, each spike-specific TCR was mapped to the spike region that the TCR reacts to and placed in a CD4 or CD8 class. Log10-transformed breadth and depth values were compared by one-way ANOVA with Sidak's multiple comparisons tests. Sourced from immuneACCESS, this table was stored by TCRdb with only in-frame sequences that have V and J called. A share of the clones is absent; for the studies checked, an unresolved V gene accounts for under half, and the remainder has no known explanation. That table supplies the V and J calls and clone size; D and trimming were determined from the DNA. Here the sample has tens of thousands of clones; roughly 80% occur a single time. About 6.5% of the sample rests with the top ten.

General findings and caveats noted by the study authors: Conclusions about previously exposed vaccinees are limited because only a handful of AZD1222 recipients were SARS-CoV-2 seropositive at baseline. After two AZD1222 doses, spike-specific TCR breadth and depth were significantly higher than at day 0 and than in MenACWY recipients. In the small 56-69-year group, the increase in depth fell short of significance, most likely because of low power. Because no day 14 peak-response samples were available, the repertoires could be characterized only after the peak T cell response. CD4 TCRs associated with the vaccine covered the entire spike protein, and the dominant responses were in regions 160-218 and 743-854. Reportedly, close to half of the unique spike-specific TCRs recognized epitopes lying outside the regions that are mutated in the B.1.351 and B.1.1.7 variants. Participants were mostly white British and included more females than males, and it was suggested by the authors that clonal diversity may have been underestimated.

In regard to this clone: Its specific antigen is unknown. Base qualities are not at hand, and no much larger clone is one base apart.

The chain joins TRBV4-2 to TRBJ1-1; a tentative D call is TRBD1 (6 bases match). Specimen: peripheral blood, collected 28 days after the second AZD1222 dose. The sequence was obtained from an adult who received the AZD1222 COVID-19 vaccine. CDR3 protein: CASSSRGSRRGTEAFF. The sequenced DNA is TGTGCCAGCAGCTCGAGGGGGTCTCGCCGAGGCACTGAAGCTTTCTTT.